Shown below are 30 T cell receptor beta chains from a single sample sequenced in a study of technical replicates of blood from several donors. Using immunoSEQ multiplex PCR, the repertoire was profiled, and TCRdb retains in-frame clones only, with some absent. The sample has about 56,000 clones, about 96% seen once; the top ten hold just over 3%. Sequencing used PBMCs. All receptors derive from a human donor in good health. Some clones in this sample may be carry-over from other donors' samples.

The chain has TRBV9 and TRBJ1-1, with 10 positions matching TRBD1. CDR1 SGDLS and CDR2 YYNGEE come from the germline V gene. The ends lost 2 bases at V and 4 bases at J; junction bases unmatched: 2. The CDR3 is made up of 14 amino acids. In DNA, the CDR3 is TGTGCCAGCAGCGTGCGGACAGGGGGCACTGAAGCTTTCTTT. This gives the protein CASSVRTGGTEAFF.

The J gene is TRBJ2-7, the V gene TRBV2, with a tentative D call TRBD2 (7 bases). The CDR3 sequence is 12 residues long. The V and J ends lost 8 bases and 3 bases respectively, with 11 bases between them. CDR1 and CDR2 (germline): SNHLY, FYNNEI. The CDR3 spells CASRRGGYEQYF. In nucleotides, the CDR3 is TGTGCCAGCCGTAGGGGGGGCTACGAGCAGTACTTC.

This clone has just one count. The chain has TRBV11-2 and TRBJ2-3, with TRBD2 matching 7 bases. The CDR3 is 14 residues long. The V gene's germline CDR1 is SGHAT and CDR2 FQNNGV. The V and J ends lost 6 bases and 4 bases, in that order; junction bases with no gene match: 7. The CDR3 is CASSSRLAPDTQYF. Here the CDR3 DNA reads TGTGCCAGCAGTTCCAGACTAGCCCCAGATACGCAGTATTTT.

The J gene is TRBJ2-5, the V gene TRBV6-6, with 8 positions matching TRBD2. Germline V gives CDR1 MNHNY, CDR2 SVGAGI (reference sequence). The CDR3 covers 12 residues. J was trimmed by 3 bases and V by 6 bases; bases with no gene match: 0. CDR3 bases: TGTGCCAGCAGACTAGCGGAAGAGACCCAGTACTTC. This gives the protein CASRLAEETQYF.

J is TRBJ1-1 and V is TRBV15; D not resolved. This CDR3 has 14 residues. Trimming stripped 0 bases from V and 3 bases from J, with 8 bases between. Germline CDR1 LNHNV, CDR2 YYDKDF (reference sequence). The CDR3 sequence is CATSRDLTYTEAFF. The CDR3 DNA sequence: TGTGCCACCAGCAGAGATTTGACATACACTGAAGCTTTCTTT. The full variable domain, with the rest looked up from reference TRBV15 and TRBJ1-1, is DAMVIQNPRYQVTQFGKPVTLSCSQTLNHNVMYWYQQKSSQAPKLLFHYYDKDFNNEADTPDNFQSRRPNTSFCFLDIRSPGLGDTAMYLCATSRDLTYTEAFFGQGTRLTVV.

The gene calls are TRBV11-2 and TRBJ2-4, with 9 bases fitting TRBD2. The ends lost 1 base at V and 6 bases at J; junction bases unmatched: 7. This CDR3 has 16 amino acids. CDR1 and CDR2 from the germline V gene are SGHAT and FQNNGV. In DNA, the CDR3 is TGTGCCAGCAGCTTAGTCGCGGGAGGGATGGGAAACATTCAGTACTTC. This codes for CASSLVAGGMGNIQYF.

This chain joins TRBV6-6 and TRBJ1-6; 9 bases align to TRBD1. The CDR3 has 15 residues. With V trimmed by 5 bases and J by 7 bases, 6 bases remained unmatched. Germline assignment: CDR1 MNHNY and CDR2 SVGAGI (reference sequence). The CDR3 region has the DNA TGTGCCAGCAGTAGGGGACAGGGTTGGAATTCACCCCTCCACTTT. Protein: CASSRGQGWNSPLHF.

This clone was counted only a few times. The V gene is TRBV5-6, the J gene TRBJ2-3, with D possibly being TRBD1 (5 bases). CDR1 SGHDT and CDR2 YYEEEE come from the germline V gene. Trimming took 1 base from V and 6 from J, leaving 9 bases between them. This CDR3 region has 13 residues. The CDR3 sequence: CASSLPGPDTQYF. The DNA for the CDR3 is TGTGCCAGCAGCTTGCCAGGGCCGGATACGCAGTATTTT.

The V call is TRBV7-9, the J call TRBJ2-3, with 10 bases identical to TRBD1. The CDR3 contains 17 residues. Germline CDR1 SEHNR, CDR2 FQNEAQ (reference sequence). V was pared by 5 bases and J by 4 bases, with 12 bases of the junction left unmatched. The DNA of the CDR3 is TGTGCCAGCAGCCAAGCCCCGAGGACAGGGGGGGCAGATACGCAGTATTTT. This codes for CASSQAPRTGGADTQYF.

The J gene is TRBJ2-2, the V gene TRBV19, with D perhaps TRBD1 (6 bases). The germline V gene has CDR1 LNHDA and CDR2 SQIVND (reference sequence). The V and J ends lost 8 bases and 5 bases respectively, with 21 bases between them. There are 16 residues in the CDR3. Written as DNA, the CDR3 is TGTGCCAGTGTATTATCCGGGACAATGGGAACCGGGGAGCTGTTTTTT. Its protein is CASVLSGTMGTGELFF.

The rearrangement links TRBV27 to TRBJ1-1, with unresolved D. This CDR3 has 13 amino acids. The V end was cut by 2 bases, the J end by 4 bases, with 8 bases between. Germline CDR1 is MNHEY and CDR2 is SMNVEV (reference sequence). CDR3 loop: CASSLMAGTEAFF. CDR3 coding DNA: TGTGCCAGCAGTTTAATGGCAGGCACTGAAGCTTTCTTT.

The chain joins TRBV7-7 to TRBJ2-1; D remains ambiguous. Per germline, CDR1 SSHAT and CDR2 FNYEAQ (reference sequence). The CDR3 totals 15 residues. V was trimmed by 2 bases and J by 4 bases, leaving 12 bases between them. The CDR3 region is CASSLRPQIYNEQFF. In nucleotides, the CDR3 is TGTGCCAGCAGCTTAAGGCCACAGATTTACAATGAGCAGTTCTTC.

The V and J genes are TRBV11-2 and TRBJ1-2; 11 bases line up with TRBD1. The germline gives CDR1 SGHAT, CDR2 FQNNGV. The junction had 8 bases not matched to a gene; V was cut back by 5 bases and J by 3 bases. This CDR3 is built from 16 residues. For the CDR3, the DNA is TGTGCCAGCAGCGACGGGACAGGGGGACTCGACTATGGCTACACCTTC. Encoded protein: CASSDGTGGLDYGYTF.

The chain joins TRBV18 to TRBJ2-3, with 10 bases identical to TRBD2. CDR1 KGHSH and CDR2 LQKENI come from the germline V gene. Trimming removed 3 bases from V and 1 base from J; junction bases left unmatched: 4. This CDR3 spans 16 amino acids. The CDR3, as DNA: TGTGCCAGCTCACCGGGACTAGCGCGGGGCACAGATACGCAGTATTTT. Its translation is CASSPGLARGTDTQYF.

The CDR3 DNA reads TGTGCCAGCACCCAAGGGACAGGGGGAGGGAACACTGAAGCTTTCTTT. Translation gives CASTQGTGGGNTEAFF. The chain uses TRBV5-6 and TRBJ1-1, with 11 positions matching TRBD1. Germline trimming cut 6 bases from V and 1 base from J; bases unmatched to any gene: 8. The CDR3 spans 16 residues. The V gene's germline CDR1 is SGHDT and CDR2 YYEEEE.

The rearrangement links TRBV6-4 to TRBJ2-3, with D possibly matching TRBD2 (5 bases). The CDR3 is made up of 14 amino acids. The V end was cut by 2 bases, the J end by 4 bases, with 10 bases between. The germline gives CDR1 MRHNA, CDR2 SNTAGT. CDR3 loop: CASSDTRRADTQYF. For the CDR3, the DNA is TGTGCCAGCAGTGACACTCGGCGGGCAGATACGCAGTATTTT.

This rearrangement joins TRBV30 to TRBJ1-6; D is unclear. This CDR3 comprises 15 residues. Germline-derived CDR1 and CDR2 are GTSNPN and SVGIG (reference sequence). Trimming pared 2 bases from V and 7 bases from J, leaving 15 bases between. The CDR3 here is CAWSTDFNQNSPLHF. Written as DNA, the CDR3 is TGTGCCTGGAGTACAGATTTTAATCAAAATTCACCCCTCCACTTT.

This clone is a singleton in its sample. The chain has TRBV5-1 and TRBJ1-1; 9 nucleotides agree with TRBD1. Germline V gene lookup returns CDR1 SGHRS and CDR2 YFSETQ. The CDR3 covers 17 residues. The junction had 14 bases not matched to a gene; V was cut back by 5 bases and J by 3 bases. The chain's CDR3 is CASRSRDRASWDTEAFF. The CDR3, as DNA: TGCGCCAGCAGGTCCCGGGACAGGGCTTCGTGGGACACTGAAGCTTTCTTT.

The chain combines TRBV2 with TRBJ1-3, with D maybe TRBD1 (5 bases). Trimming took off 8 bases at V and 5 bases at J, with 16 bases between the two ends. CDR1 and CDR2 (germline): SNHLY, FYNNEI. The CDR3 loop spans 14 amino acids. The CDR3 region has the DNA TGTGCCAGCCGCGACAGCTTTTTACGAAACACCATATATTTT. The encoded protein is CASRDSFLRNTIYF. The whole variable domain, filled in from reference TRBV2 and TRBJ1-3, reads EPEVTQTPSHQVTQMGQEVILRCVPISNHLYFYWYRQILGQKVEFLVSFYNNEISEKSEIFDDQFSVERPDGSNFTLKIRSTKLEDSAMYFCASRDSFLRNTIYFGEGSWLTVV.

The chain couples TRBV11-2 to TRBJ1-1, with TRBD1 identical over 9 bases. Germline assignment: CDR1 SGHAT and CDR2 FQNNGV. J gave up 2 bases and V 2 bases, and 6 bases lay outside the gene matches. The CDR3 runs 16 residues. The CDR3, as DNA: TGTGCCAGCAGCTTAATCGGGACAGGGAGTAACACTGAAGCTTTCTTT. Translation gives CASSLIGTGSNTEAFF.

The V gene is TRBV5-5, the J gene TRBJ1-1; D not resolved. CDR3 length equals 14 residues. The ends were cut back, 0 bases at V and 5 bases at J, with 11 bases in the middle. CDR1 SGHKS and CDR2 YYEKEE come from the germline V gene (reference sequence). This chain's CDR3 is CASSLVEGGTEAFF. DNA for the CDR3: TGTGCCAGCAGCTTGGTAGAGGGCGGGACTGAAGCTTTCTTT.

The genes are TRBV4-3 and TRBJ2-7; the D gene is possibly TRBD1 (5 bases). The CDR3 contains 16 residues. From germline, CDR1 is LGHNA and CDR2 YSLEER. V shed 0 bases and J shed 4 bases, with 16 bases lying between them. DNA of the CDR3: TGCGCCAGCAGCCAAGAAACTGGGGCAGGGCCATACGAGCAGTACTTC. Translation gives CASSQETGAGPYEQYF.

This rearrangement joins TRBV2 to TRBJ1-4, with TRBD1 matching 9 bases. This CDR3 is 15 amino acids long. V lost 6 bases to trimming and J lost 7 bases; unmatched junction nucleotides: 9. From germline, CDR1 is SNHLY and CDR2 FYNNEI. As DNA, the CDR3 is TGTGCCAGCAGATTACGGACAGGGGCGCTTGAAAAACTGTTTTTT. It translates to CASRLRTGALEKLFF.

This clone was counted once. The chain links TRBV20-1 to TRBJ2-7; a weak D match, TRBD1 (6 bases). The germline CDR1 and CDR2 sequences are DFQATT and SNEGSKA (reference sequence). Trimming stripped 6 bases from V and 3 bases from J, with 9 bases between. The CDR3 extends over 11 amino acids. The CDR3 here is CSAKQGYEQYF. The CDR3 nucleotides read TGCAGTGCAAAACAGGGCTACGAGCAGTACTTC.

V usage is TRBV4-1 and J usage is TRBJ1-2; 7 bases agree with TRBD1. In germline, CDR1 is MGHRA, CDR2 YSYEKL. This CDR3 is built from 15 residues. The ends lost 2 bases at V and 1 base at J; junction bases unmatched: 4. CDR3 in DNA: TGCGCCAGCAGCCAACACAGGGGAGATAACTATGGCTACACCTTC. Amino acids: CASSQHRGDNYGYTF.

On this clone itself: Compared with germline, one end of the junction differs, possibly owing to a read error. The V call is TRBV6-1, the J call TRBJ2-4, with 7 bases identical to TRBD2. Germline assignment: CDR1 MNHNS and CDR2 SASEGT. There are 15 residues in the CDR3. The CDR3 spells CASGEGEGGKNIQYF. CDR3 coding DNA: TGTGCCAGCGGTGAAGGGGAGGGAGGCAAAAACATTCAGTACTTC.

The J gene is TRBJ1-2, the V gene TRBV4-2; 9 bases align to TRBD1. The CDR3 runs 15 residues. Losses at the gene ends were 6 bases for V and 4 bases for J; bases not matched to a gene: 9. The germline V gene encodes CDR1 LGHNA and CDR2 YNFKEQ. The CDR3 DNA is TGTGCCAGCAGTCGTACGACAGGGGGTGTCTATGGCTACACCTTC. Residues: CASSRTTGGVYGYTF.

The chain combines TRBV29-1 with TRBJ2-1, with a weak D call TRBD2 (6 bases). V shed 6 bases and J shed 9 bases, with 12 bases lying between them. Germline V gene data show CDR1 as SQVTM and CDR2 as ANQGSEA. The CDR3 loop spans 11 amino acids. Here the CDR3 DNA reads TGCAGCGTAGGGCGGGGCGGTGAGCAGTTCTTC. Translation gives CSVGRGGEQFF.

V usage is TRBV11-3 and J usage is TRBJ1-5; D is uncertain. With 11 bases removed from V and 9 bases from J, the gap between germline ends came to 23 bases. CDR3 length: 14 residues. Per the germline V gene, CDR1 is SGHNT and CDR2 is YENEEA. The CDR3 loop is CAHPPTQWARPQHF. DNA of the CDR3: TGTGCCCACCCCCCGACGCAGTGGGCACGGCCCCAGCATTTT. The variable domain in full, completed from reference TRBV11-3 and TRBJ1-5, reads EAGVVQSPRYKIIEKKQPVAFWCNPISGHNTLYWYLQNLGQGPELLIRYENEEAVDDSQLPKDRFSAERLKGVDSTLKIQPAELGDSAVYLCAHPPTQWARPQHFGDGTRLSIL.

The CDR3 sequence: CASRTAGWDTGELFF. The CDR3 DNA reads as TGTGCCAGCAGAACGGCGGGGTGGGACACCGGGGAGCTGTTTTTT. The chain employs TRBV6-5 and TRBJ2-2, with D possibly TRBD2 on 6 matching bases. CDR3 length equals 15 residues. The V end lost 6 bases, the J end lost 3 bases, and 14 bases lay between the germline ends. Germline V CDR1 and CDR2: MNHEY, SVGAGI.